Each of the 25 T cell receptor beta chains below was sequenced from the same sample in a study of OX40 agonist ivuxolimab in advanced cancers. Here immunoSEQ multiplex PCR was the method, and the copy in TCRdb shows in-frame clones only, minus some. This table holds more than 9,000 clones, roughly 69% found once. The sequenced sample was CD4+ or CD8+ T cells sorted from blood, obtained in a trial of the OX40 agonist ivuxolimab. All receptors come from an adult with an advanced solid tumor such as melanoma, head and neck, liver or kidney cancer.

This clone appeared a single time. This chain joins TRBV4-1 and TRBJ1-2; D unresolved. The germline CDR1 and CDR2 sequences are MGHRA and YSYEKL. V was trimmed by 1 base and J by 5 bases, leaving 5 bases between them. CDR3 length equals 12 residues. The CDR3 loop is CASSQGEYGYTF. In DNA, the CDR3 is TGCGCCAGCAGCCAAGGGGAGTATGGCTACACCTTC.

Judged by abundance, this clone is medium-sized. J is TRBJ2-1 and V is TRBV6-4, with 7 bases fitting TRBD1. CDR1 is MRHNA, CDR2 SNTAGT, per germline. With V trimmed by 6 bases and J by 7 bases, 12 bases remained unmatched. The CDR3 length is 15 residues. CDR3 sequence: CASSVSSGQINEQFF. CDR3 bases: TGTGCCAGCAGCGTTTCCTCGGGACAGATTAATGAGCAGTTCTTC.

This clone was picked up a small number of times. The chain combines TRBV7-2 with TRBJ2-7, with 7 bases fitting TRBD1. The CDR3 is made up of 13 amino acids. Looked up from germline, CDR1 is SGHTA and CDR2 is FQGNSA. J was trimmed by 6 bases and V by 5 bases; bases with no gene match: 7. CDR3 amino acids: CASSALHRGEQYF. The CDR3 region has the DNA TGTGCCAGCAGCGCCCTGCACAGGGGCGAGCAGTACTTC.

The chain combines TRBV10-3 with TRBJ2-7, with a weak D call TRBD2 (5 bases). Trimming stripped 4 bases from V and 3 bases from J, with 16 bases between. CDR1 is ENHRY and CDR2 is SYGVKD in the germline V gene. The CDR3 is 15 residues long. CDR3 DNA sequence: TGTGCCATCAGTGTACTACCGGGAAGCATCTACGAGCAGTACTTC. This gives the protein CAISVLPGSIYEQYF.

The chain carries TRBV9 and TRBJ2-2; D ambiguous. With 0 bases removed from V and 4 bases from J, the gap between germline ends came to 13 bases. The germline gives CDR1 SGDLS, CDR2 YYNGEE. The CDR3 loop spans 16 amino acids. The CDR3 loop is CASSVGFVVGTGELFF. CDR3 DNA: TGTGCCAGCAGCGTAGGTTTTGTAGTGGGCACCGGGGAGCTGTTTTTT.

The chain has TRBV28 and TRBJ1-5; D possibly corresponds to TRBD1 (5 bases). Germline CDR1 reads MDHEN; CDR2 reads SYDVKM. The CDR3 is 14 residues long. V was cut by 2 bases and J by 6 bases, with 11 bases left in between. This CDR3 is CASSLGDVGQPQHF. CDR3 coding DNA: TGTGCCAGCAGTTTAGGGGACGTAGGTCAGCCCCAGCATTTT.

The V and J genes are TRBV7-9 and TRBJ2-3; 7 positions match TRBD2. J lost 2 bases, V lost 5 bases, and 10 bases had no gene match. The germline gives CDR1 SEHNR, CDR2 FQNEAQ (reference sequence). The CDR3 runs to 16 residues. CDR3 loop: CASSQTLAEDTDTQYF. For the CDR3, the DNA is TGTGCCAGCAGCCAGACGCTAGCGGAGGACACAGATACGCAGTATTTT.

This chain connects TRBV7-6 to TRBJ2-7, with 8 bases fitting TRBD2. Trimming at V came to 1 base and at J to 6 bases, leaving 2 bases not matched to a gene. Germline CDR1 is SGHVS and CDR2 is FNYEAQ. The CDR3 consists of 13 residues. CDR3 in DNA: TGTGCCAGCAGCTTAGAACGGGAGGGCGAGCAGTACTTC. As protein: CASSLEREGEQYF.

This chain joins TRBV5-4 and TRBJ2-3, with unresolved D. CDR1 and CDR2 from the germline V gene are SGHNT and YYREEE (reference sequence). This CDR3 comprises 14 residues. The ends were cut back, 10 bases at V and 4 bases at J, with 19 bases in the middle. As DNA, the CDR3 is TGTGCCGCTCAGTGGATCGGTGGCGCAGATACGCAGTATTTT. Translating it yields CAAQWIGGADTQYF.

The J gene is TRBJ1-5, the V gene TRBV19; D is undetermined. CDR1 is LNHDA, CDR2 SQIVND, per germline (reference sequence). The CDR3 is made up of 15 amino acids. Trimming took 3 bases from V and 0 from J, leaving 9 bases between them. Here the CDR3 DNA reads TGTGCCAGTAGTATTACAGAGTATAGCAATCAGCCCCAGCATTTT. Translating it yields CASSITEYSNQPQHF.

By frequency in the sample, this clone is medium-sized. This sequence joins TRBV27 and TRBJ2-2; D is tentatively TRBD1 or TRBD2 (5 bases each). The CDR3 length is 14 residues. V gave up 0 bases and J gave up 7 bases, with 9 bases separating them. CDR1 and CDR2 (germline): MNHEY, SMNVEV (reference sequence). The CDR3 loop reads CASSLSGDHGELFF. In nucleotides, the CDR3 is TGTGCCAGCAGTTTATCGGGGGACCACGGGGAGCTGTTTTTT.

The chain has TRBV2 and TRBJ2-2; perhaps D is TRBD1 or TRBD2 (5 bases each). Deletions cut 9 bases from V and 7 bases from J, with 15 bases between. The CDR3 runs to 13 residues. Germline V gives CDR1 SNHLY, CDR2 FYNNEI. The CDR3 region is CARRDPSVGELFF. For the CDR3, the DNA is TGTGCCAGACGGGACCCCTCCGTCGGGGAGCTGTTTTTT.

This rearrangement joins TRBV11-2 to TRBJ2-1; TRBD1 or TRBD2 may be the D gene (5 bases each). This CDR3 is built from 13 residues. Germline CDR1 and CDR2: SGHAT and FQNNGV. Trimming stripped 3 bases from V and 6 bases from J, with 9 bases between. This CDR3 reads CASSFGDLNEQFF. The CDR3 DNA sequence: TGTGCCAGCAGCTTCGGGGACCTCAATGAGCAGTTCTTC.

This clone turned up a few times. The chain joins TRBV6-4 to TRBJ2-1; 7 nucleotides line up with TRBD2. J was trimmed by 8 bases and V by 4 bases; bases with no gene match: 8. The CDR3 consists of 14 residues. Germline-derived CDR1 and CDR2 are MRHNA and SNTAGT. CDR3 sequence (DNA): TGTGCCAGCAGTGGGGGGGAGGGACCGGATGAGCAGTTCTTC. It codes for CASSGGEGPDEQFF.

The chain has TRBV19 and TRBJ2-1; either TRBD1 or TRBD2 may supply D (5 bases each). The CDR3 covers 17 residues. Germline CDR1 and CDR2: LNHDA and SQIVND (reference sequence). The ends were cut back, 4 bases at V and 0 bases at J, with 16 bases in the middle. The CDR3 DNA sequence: TGTGCCAGTAGTACCTCCGGGACCCTTAGCTCCTACAATGAGCAGTTCTTC. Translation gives CASSTSGTLSSYNEQFF.

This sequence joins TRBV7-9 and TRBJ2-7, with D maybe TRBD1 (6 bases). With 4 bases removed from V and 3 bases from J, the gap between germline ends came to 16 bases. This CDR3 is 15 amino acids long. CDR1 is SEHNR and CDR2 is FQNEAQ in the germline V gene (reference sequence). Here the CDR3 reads CASSSPNTGNYEQYF. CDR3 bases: TGTGCCAGCAGCTCCCCAAATACAGGGAACTACGAGCAGTACTTC. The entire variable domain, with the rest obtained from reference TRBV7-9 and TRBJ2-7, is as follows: DTGVSQNPRHKITKRGQNVTFRCDPISEHNRLYWYRQTLGQGPEFLTYFQNEAQLEKSRLLSDRFSAERPKGSFSTLEIQRTEQGDSAMYLCASSSPNTGNYEQYFGPGTRLTVT.

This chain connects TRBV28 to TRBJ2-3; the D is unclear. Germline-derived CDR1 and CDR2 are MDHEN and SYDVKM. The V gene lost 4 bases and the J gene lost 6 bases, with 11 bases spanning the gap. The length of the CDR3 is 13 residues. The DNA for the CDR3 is TGTGCCAGCAGTTCGTTCGGACGGGATACGCAGTATTTT. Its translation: CASSSFGRDTQYF.

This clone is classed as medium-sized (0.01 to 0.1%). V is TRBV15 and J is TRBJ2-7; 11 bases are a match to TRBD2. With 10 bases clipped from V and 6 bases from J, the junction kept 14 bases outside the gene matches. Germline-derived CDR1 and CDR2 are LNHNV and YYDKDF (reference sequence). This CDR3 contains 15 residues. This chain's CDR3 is CASSTSSGRTSEQYF. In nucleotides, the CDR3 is TGTGCCAGCTCAACCTCTAGCGGGAGGACGAGCGAGCAGTACTTC.

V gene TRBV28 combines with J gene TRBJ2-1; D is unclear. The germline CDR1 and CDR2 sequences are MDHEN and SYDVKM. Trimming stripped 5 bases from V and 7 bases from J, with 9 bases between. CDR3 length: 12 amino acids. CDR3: CASSPLENEQFF. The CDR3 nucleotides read TGTGCCAGCAGTCCGCTCGAGAATGAGCAGTTCTTC. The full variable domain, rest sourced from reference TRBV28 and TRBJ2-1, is DVKVTQSSRYLVKRTGEKVFLECVQDMDHENMFWYRQDPGLGLRLIYFSYDVKMKEKGDIPEGYSVSREKKERFSLILESASTNQTSMYLCASSPLENEQFFGPGTRLTVL.

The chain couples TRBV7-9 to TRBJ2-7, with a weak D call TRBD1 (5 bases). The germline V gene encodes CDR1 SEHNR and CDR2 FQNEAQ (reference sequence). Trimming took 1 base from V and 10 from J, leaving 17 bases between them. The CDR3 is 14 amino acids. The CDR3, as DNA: TGTGCCAGCAGCTTAGAAGGAAGACAGAAGGAACAGTACTTC. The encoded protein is CASSLEGRQKEQYF.

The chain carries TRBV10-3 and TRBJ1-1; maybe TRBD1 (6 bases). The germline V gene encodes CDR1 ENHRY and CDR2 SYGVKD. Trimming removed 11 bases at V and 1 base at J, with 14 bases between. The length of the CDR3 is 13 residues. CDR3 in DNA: TGTGCCTCCCAAGAGACAGGGAACACTGAAGCTTTCTTT. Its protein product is CASQETGNTEAFF.

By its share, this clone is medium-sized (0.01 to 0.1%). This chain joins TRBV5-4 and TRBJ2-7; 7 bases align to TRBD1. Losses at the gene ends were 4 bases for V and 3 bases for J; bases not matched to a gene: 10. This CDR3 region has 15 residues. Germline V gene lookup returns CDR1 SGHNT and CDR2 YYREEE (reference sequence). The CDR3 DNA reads TGTGCCAGCAGCGCACCGGGACAGCCACTCTACGAGCAGTACTTC. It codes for CASSAPGQPLYEQYF.

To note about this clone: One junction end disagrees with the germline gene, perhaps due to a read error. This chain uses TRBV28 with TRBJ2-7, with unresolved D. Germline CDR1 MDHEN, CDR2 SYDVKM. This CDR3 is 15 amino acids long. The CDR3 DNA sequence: TGTGCCGGCAGTTTTACCTCGCTCCTTGGTGACGAGCAGTACTTC. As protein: CAGSFTSLLGDEQYF.

CDR3 bases: TGTGCCAGCAGTTACGGGACACCCTACGAGCAGTACTTC. Protein: CASSYGTPYEQYF. The J gene is TRBJ2-7, the V gene TRBV6-6; D is perhaps TRBD1 (6 bases). The CDR3 is made up of 13 amino acids. Germline-derived CDR1 and CDR2 are MNHNY and SVGAGI (reference sequence). With 2 bases removed from V and 2 bases from J, the gap between germline ends came to 7 bases.

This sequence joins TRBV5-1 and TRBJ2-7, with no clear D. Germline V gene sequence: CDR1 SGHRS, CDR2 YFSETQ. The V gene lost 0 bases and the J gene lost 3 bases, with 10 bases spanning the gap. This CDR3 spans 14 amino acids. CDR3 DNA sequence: TGCGCCAGCAGCTTGGCGCCCTCTATCTACGAGCAGTACTTC. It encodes CASSLAPSIYEQYF.